The 6 T cell receptor beta chains in this list originate from one sample, sequenced in a study of identifying expanded T cells in peripheral blood. Assay: immunoSEQ multiplex PCR; the TCRdb copy retains only in-frame clones and omits some. The sample lists under 85,000 clones, 84% occurring once. Input material: blood. These receptors came from a person aged 18-70 years in good health.

The chain employs TRBV29-1 and TRBJ2-3; 9 nucleotides align to TRBD1. With V trimmed by 5 bases and J by 0 bases, 3 bases remained unmatched. The CDR3 covers 14 residues. Germline V gene data show CDR1 as SQVTM and CDR2 as ANQGSEA. The CDR3 coding sequence is TGCAGCGTTCAAACAGGGGGCAGCACAGATACGCAGTATTTT. This sequence encodes CSVQTGGSTDTQYF.

V and J are TRBV18 and TRBJ1-1; TRBD1 aligns across 9 bases. V shed 0 bases, J shed 2 bases, and the junction held 4 bases outside the gene matches. The CDR3 runs 16 residues. Germline V CDR1 and CDR2: KGHSH, LQKENI. The CDR3 spells CASSPPGQGSNTEAFF. CDR3 coding DNA: TGTGCCAGCTCACCACCGGGACAGGGTTCAAACACTGAAGCTTTCTTT.

The J gene is TRBJ2-1, the V gene TRBV19; no clear D. This CDR3 contains 13 residues. In germline, CDR1 is LNHDA, CDR2 SQIVND (reference sequence). V lost 6 bases and J lost 4, with 10 bases in between. DNA of the CDR3: TGTGCCAGTAGGAAAGACGGGTACAATGAGCAGTTCTTC. Translation gives CASRKDGYNEQFF.

The rearrangement uses TRBV15 and TRBJ1-1; no clear D. V dropped 9 bases and J dropped 0 bases, with 8 bases sitting between them. The CDR3 covers 12 residues. Germline CDR1 LNHNV, CDR2 YYDKDF (reference sequence). CDR3 amino acids: CATGKLNTEAFF. CDR3 DNA sequence: TGTGCCACTGGTAAATTGAACACTGAAGCTTTCTTT. Looking up the rest from reference TRBV15 and TRBJ1-1 gives the full variable domain: DAMVIQNPRYQVTQFGKPVTLSCSQTLNHNVMYWYQQKSSQAPKLLFHYYDKDFNNEADTPDNFQSRRPNTSFCFLDIRSPGLGDTAMYLCATGKLNTEAFFGQGTRLTVV.

This sequence joins TRBV15 and TRBJ1-5, with D maybe TRBD1 (5 bases). The CDR3 spans 14 residues. V was pared by 0 bases and J by 7 bases, with 10 bases between. Germline V gene lookup returns CDR1 LNHNV and CDR2 YYDKDF (reference sequence). CDR3 in DNA: TGTGCCACCAGCAGAGATGATCAGGGCCAGCCCCAGCATTTT. Encoded protein: CATSRDDQGQPQHF.

The chain couples TRBV15 to TRBJ1-3; no definite D call. V was pared by 3 bases and J by 4 bases, with 4 bases between. This CDR3 region has 12 residues. From germline, CDR1 is LNHNV and CDR2 YYDKDF (reference sequence). The CDR3 region is CATSSNGNTIYF. The CDR3 DNA sequence: TGTGCCACCAGCAGCAACGGAAACACCATATATTTT.